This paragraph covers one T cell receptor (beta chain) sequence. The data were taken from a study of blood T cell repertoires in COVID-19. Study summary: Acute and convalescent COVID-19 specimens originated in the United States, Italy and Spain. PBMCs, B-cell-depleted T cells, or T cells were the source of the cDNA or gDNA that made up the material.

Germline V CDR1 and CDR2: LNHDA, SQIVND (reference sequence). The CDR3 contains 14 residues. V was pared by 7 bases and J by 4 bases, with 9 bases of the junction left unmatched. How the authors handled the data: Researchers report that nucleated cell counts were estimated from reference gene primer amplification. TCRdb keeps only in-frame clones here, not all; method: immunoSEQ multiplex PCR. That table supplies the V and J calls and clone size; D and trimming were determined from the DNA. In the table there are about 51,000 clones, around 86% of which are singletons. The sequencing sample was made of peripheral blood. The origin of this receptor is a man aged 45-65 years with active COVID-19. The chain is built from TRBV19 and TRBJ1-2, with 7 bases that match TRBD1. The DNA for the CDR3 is TGTGCCAGTACCCACCCACAGGGGATCTATGGCTACACCTTC. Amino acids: CASTHPQGIYGYTF.